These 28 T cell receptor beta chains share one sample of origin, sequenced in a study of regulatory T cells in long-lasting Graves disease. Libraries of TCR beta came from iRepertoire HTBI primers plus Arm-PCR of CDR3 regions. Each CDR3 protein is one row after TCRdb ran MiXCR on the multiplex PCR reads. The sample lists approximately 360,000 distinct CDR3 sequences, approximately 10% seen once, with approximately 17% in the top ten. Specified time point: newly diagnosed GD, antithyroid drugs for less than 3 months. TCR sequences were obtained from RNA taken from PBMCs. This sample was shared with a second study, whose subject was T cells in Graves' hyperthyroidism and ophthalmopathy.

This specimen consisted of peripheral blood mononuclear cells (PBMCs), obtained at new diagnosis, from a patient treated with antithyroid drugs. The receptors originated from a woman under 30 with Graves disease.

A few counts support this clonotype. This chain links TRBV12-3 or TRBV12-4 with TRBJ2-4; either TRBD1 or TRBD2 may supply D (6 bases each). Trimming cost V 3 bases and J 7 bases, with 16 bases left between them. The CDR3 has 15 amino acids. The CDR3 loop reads CASSLRGAGSNIQYF. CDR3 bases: TGTGCCAGCAGTTTGAGGGGGGCCGGGTCCAACATTCAGTACTTC.

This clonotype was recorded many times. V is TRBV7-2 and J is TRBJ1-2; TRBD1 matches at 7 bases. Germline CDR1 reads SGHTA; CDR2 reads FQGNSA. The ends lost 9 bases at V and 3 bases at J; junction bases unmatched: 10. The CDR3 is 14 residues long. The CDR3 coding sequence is TGTGCCAGTCGAGGGGGCAGCCTGTACTATGGCTACACCTTC. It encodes CASRGGSLYYGYTF.

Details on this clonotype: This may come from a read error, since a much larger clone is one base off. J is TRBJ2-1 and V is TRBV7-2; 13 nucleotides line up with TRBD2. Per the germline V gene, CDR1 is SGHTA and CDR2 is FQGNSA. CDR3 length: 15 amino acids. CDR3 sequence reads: CASSLSLAGGYERFF. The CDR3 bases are TGTGCCAGCAGCTTATCACTAGCGGGAGGGTATGAGCGGTTCTTC.

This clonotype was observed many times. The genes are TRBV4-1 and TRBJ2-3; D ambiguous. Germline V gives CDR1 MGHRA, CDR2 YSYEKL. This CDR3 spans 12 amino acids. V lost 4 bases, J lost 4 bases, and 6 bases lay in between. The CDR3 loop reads CASSPASDTQYF. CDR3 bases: TGCGCCAGCAGCCCCGCCTCAGATACGCAGTATTTT.

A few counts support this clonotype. The CDR3 bases are TGTGCCACCAGCAGAGATAGGGCAGGGTGGCGTTACGAGCAGTACTTC. Its translation: CATSRDRAGWRYEQYF. J is TRBJ2-7 and V is TRBV15, with D tentatively TRBD1 (5 bases). The germline CDR1 and CDR2 sequences are LNHNV and YYDKDF (reference sequence). The V end lost 0 bases, the J end lost 4 bases, and 16 bases lay between the germline ends. The CDR3 totals 16 residues.

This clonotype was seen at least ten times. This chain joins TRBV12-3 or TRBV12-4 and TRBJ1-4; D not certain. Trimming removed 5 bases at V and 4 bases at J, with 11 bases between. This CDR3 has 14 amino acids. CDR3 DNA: TGTGCCAGCAGTCCCGGGAGCTTTAATGAAAAACTGTTTTTT. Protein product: CASSPGSFNEKLFF.

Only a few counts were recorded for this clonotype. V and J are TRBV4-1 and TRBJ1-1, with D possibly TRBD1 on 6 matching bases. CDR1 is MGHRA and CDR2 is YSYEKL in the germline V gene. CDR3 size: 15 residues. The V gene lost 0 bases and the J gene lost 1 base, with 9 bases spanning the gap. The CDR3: CASSQEQGKNTEAFF. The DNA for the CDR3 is TGCGCCAGCAGCCAAGAACAGGGAAAGAACACTGAAGCTTTCTTT.

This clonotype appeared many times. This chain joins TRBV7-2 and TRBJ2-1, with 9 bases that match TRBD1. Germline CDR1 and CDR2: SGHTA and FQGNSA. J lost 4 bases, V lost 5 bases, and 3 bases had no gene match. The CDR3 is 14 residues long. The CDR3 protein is CASSPDRGYNEQFF. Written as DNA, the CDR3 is TGTGCCAGCAGCCCAGACAGGGGGTACAATGAGCAGTTCTTC.

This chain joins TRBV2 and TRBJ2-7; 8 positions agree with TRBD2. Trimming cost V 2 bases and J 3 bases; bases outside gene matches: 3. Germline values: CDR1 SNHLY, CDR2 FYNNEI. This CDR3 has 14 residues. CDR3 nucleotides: TGTGCCAGCAGTGAAACTAGCGGCGACTACGAGCAGTACTTC. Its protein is CASSETSGDYEQYF. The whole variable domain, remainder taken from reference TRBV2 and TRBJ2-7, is EPEVTQTPSHQVTQMGQEVILRCVPISNHLYFYWYRQILGQKVEFLVSFYNNEISEKSEIFDDQFSVERPDGSNFTLKIRSTKLEDSAMYFCASSETSGDYEQYFGPGTRLTVT.

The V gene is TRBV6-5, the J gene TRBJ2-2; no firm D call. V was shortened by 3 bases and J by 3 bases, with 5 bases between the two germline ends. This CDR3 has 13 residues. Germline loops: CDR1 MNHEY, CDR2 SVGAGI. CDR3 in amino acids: CASSYHYTGELFF. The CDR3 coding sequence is TGTGCCAGCAGTTATCATTACACCGGGGAGCTGTTTTTT.

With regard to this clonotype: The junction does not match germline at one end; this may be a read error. CDR3 DNA: TGCGCCAGCAGCTTGGAGACGCCAAGCAAGGAGACCCAGTACTTC. It encodes CASSLETPSKETQYF. V usage is TRBV13 and J usage is TRBJ2-5; no clear D. This CDR3 spans 15 amino acids. Germline V gene data show CDR1 as PRHDT and CDR2 as FYEKMQ (reference sequence).

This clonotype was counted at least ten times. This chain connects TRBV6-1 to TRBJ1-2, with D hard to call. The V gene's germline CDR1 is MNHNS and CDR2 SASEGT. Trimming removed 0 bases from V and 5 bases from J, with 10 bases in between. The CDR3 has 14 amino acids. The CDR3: CASSEAATGYGYTF. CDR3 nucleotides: TGTGCCAGCAGTGAAGCGGCCACGGGGTATGGCTACACCTTC.

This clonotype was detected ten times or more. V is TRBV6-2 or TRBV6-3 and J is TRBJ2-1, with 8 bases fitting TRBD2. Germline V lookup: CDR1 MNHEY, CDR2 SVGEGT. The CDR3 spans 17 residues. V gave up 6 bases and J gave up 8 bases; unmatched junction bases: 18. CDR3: CASRSHGAGGPGDEQFF. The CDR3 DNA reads TGTGCCAGCAGGTCCCACGGGGCGGGAGGTCCCGGGGATGAGCAGTTCTTC.

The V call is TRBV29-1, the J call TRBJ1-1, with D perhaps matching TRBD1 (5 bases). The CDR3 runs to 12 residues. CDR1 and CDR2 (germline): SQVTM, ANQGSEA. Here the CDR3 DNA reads TGCACCATAATAACAGGGAACACTGAAGCTTTCTTT. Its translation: CTIITGNTEAFF.

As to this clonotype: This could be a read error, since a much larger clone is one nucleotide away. CDR3 nucleotide sequence: TGTGCCCGCAGTTCCTCCTTAGAGGGCTACACCTTC. Translation gives CARSSSLEGYTF. This chain connects TRBV6-5 to TRBJ1-2; D not certain. Germline-derived CDR1 and CDR2 are MNHEY and SVGAGI. This CDR3 spans 12 amino acids.

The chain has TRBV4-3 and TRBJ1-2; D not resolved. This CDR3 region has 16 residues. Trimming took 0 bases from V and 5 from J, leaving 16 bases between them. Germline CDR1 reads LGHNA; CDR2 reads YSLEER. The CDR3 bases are TGCGCCAGCAGCCAAGAGGCGGGGTCGCAAATGTATGGCTACACCTTC. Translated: CASSQEAGSQMYGYTF.

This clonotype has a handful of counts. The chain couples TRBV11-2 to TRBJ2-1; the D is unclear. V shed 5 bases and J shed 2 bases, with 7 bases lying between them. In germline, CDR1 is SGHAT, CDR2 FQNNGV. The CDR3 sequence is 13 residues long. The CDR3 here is CASSSDPYNEQFF. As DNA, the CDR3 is TGTGCCAGCAGCAGCGATCCCTACAATGAGCAGTTCTTC.

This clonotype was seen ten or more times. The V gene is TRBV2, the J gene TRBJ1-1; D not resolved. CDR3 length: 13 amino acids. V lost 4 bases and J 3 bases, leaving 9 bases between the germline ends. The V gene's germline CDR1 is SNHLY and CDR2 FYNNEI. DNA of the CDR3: TGTGCCAGCAGTGGAGGAACCTACACTGAAGCTTTCTTT. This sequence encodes CASSGGTYTEAFF.

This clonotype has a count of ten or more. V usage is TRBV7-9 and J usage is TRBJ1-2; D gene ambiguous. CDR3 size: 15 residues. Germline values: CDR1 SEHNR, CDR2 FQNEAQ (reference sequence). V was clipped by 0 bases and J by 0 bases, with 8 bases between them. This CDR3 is CASSLAAAPNYGYTF. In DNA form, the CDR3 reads TGTGCCAGCAGCTTAGCGGCAGCCCCTAACTATGGCTACACCTTC.

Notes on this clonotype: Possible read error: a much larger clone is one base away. CDR3 coding DNA: TGTGCCAGCAGCTCAACCTTTATGGCCGAGCAGTACGTC. This sequence encodes CASSSTFMAEQYV. This chain uses TRBV7-6 with TRBJ2-7; D ambiguous. The CDR3 spans 13 residues. The V end was cut by 4 bases, the J end by 6 bases, with 13 bases between. CDR1 is SGHVS, CDR2 FNYEAQ, per germline.

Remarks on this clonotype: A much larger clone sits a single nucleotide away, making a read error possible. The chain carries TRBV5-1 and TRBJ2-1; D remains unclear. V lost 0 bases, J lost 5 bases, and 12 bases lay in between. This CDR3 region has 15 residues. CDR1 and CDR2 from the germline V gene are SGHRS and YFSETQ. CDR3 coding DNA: TGCGCCAGCAGCTTGGGTATAAATCCTCACAATGAGCAGTTCTTC. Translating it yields CASSLGINPHNEQFF.

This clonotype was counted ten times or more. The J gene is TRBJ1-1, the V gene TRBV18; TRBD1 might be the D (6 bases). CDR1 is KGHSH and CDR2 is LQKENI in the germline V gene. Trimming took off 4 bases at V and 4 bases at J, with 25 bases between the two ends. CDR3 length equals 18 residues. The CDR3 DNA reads TGTGCCAGCTCACAACTCTCGGGGGCAGGGCGCCTGGCCACTGAAGCTTTCTTT. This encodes CASSQLSGAGRLATEAFF.

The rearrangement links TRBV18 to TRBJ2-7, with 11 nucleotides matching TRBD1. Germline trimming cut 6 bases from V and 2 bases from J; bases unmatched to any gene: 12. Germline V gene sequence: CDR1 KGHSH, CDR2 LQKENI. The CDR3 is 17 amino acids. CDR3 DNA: TGTGCCAGCTCTTCCGGGACAGGGGGGATCTATACCTACGAGCAGTACGTC. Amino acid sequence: CASSSGTGGIYTYEQYV.

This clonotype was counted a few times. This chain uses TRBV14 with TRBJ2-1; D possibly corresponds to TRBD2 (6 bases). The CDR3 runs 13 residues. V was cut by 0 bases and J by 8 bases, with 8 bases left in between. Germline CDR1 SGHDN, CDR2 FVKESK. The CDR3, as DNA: TGTGCCAGCAGCCAAGATGAGCGGGATGAGCAGTTCTTC. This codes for CASSQDERDEQFF.

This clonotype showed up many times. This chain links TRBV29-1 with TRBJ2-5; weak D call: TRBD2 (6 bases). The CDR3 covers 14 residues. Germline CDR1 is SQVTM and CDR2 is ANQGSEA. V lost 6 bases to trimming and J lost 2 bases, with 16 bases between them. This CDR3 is CSVGRRGEQETQYF. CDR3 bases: TGCAGCGTCGGAAGGAGGGGTGAGCAAGAGACCCAGTACTTC.

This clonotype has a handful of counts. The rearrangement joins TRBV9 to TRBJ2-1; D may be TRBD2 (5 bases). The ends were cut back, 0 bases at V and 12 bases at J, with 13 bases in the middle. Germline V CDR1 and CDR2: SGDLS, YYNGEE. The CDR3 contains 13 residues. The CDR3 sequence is CASSVEERTGQFF. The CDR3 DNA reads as TGTGCCAGCAGCGTAGAGGAACGGACTGGGCAGTTCTTC.

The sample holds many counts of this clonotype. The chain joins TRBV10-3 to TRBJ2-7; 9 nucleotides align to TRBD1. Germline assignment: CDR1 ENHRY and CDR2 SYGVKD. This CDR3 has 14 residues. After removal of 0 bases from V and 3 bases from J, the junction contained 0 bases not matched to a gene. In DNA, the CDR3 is TGTGCCATCAGTGAGTCGGACAGGGGCTACGAGCAGTACGTC. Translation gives CAISESDRGYEQYV.

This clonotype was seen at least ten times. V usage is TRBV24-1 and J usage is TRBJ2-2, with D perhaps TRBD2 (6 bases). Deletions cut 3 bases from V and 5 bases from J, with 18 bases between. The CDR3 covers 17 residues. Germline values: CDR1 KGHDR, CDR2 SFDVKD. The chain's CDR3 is CATSDTPTGLETGELFF. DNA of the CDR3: TGTGCCACCAGTGATACTCCTACGGGACTGGAGACCGGGGAGCTGTTTTTT.